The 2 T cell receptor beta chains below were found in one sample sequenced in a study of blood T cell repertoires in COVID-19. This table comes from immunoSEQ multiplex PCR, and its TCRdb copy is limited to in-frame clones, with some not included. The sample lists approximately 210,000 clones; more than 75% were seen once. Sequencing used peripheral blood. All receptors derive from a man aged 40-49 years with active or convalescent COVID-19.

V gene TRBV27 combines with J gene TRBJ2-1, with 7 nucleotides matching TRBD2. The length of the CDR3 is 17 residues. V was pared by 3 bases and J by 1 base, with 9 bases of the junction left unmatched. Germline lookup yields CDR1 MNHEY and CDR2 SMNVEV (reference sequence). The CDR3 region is CASSFRTGGASYNEQFF. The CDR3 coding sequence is TGTGCCAGCAGTTTTAGGACGGGAGGCGCTTCCTACAATGAGCAGTTCTTC.

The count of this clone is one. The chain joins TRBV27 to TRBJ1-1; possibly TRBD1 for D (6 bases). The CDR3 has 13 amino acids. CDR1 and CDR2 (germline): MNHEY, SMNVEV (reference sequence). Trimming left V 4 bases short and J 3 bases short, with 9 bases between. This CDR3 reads CASSSYRDTEAFF. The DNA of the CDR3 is TGTGCCAGCAGTTCATACAGGGACACTGAAGCTTTCTTT.